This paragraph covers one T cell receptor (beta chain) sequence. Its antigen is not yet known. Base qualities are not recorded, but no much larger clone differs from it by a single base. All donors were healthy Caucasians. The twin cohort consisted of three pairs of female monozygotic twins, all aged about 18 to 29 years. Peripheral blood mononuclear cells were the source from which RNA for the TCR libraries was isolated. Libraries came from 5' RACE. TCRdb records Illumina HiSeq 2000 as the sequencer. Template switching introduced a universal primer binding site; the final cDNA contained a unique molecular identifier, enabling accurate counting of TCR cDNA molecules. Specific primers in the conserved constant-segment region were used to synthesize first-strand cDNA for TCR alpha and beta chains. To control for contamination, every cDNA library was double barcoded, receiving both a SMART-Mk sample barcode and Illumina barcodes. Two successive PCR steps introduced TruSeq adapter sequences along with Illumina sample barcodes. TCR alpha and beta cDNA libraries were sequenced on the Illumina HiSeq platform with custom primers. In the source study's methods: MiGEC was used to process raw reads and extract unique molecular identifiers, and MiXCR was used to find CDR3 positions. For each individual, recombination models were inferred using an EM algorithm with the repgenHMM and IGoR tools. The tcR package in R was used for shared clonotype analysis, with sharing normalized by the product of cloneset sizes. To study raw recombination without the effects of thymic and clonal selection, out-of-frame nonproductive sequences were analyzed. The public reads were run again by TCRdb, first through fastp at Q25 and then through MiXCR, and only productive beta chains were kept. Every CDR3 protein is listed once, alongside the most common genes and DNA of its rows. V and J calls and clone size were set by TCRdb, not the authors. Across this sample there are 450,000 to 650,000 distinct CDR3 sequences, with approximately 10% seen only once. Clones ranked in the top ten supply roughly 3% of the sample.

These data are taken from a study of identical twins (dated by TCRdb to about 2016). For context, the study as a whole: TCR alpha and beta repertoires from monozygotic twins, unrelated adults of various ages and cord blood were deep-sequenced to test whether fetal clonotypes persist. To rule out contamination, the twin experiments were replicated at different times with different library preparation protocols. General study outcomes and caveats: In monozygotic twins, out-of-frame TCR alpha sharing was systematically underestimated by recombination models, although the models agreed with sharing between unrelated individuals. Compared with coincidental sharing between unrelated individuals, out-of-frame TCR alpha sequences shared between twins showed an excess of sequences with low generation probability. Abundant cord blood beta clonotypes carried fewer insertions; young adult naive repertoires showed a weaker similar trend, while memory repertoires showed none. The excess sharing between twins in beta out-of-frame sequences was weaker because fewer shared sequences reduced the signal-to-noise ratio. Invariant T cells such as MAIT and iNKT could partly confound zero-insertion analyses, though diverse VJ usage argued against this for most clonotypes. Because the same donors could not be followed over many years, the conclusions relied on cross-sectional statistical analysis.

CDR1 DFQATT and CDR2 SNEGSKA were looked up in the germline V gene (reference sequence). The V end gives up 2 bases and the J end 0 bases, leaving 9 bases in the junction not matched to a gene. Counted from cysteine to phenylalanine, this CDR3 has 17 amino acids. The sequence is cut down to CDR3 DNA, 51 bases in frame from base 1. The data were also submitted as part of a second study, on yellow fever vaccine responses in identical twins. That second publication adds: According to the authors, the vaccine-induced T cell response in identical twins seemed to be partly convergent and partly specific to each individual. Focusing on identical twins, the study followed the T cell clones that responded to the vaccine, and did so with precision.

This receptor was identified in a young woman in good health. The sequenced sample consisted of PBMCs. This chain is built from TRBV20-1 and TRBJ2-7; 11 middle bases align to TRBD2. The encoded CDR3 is CSARLTSGSPNSYEQYF. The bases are TGCAGTGCTAGACTAACTAGCGGGAGTCCAAACTCCTACGAGCAGTACTTC.